Below, one T cell receptor (beta chain) is given with its context. The data are from a study of blood T cell repertoires in COVID-19. About the research overall: Sites in the United States, Italy and Spain provided acute and convalescent COVID-19 samples.

The data were produced by immunoSEQ multiplex PCR, yet TCRdb's version contains in-frame clones alone and is incomplete. The data show about 170,000 clones, around nine tenths seen once. The CDR3 length is 14 residues. Per germline, CDR1 MDHEN and CDR2 SYDVKM. Trimming stripped 3 bases from V and 10 bases from J, with 13 bases between. The chain couples TRBV28 to TRBJ1-6; perhaps TRBD1 as D (6 bases). Specimen: peripheral blood. The receptor comes from a man between 65 and 80 years old with acute or convalescent COVID-19. The CDR3 DNA is TGTGCCAGCAGTTTCACAGGTGGGGGCTCACCCCTCCACTTT. This translates into CASSFTGGGSPLHF. The whole variable domain, remainder taken from reference TRBV28 and TRBJ1-6, is DVKVTQSSRYLVKRTGEKVFLECVQDMDHENMFWYRQDPGLGLRLIYFSYDVKMKEKGDIPEGYSVSREKKERFSLILESASTNQTSMYLCASSFTGGGSPLHFGNGTRLTVT.